These 26 T cell receptor beta chains originate from one sample sequenced in a study of Ad26.COV2.S vaccination and SARS-CoV-2 variants. Treatment indicated: over 15 received Ad26.COV2.S at low or high dose, single or two shots; 5 received placebo; per-sample allocation not given. Specimens were obtained on day 63 following the first vaccine or placebo injection. TCRdb's table, derived via immunoSEQ multiplex PCR, lists solely in-frame clones and lacks some. The sample consists of 450,000 to 550,000 clones, 89% of them appearing once. The source material was peripheral blood, sampled in a trial of Ad26.COV2.S vaccine versus placebo. All receptors come from a person between 18 and 65 years old who received the Ad26.COV2.S COVID-19 vaccine or a placebo.

The V and J genes are TRBV4-2 and TRBJ2-7, with D perhaps TRBD1 (6 bases). This CDR3 region has 14 residues. Trimming cost V 3 bases and J 2 bases, with 11 bases left between them. CDR1 and CDR2 (germline): LGHNA, YNFKEQ. CDR3 residues: CASSQSQGAYEQYV. CDR3 DNA: TGTGCCAGCAGCCAGTCACAGGGCGCCTACGAGCAGTACGTC.

This clone was counted a few times. The genes are TRBV20-1 and TRBJ2-7, with D uncertain. The CDR3 has 11 amino acids. From germline, CDR1 is DFQATT and CDR2 SNEGSKA (reference sequence). Trimming took 4 bases from V and 5 from J, leaving 9 bases between them. This CDR3 is CSAILIHEQYF. DNA of the CDR3: TGCAGTGCTATTCTGATCCACGAGCAGTACTTC.

The chain uses TRBV9 and TRBJ2-5; D not certain. Trimming left V 0 bases short and J 2 bases short, with 11 bases between. The CDR3 loop spans 15 amino acids. Per germline, CDR1 SGDLS and CDR2 YYNGEE. The CDR3 coding sequence is TGTGCCAGCAGCGTAGTTTCCAGAGGACAAGAGACCCAGTACTTC. The encoded protein is CASSVVSRGQETQYF.

The rearrangement joins TRBV27 to TRBJ1-3; TRBD1 matches 7 bases. This CDR3 spans 15 amino acids. Germline-derived CDR1 and CDR2 are MNHEY and SMNVEV (reference sequence). Trimming at V came to 7 bases and at J to 0 bases, leaving 6 bases not matched to a gene. This CDR3 reads CASMDRTNSGNTIYF. Written as DNA, the CDR3 is TGTGCCAGCATGGACAGGACTAACTCTGGAAACACCATATATTTT.

The sample holds one count of this clone. The chain recombines TRBV2 with TRBJ2-7; a possible D gene is TRBD1 (5 bases). The CDR3 totals 14 residues. CDR1 is SNHLY and CDR2 is FYNNEI in the germline V gene. Trimming took off 2 bases at V and 3 bases at J, with 11 bases between the two ends. The CDR3 DNA reads TGTGCCAGCAGTGAACCGAACCAGGGCTACGAGCAGTACGTC. Translation: CASSEPNQGYEQYV.

Details on this clone: Other DNA sequences in this specimen translate into the identical CDR3. The V call is TRBV5-1, the J call TRBJ1-2; TRBD1 aligns across 8 bases. V dropped 4 bases and J dropped 4; count of bases not matched to a gene: 3. The CDR3 consists of 13 residues. Germline V CDR1 and CDR2: SGHRS, YFSETQ. DNA of the CDR3: TGCGCCAGCAGCCGGGACAGGAGCTATGGCTACACCTTC. It encodes CASSRDRSYGYTF.

V usage is TRBV7-3 and J usage is TRBJ2-3, with D perhaps TRBD2 (5 bases). CDR3 length: 15 residues. Between the trimmed V and J ends, which lost 3 bases and 2 bases, there was a span of 12 bases. Germline V gene data show CDR1 as SGHTA and CDR2 as FQGTGA. The CDR3: CASSLQGLTTDTQYF. CDR3 DNA: TGTGCCAGCAGCTTGCAAGGACTTACCACAGATACGCAGTATTTT.

This clone was seen just once. The CDR3 sequence: CTSSQTGGDPGAQHF. The DNA for the CDR3 is TGCACCAGCAGCCAGACGGGGGGGGACCCAGGGGCCCAGCATTTT. This chain connects TRBV1 to TRBJ1-5. TRBV1 is annotated as a pseudogene. The CDR3 sequence is 15 residues long.

V is TRBV5-8 and J is TRBJ2-4; TRBD2 matches at 11 bases. The J segment lost 0 bases and the V segment lost 0 bases, leaving 11 bases of the junction unmatched. The CDR3 is 20 amino acids. CDR1 is SGHTS and CDR2 is YDEGEE in the germline V gene. CDR3 amino acids: CASSLGWLAGGRVAKNIQYF. The CDR3 DNA is TGTGCCAGCAGCTTGGGGTGGCTAGCGGGAGGCCGCGTAGCCAAAAACATTCAGTACTTC.

This chain uses TRBV30 with TRBJ1-5; TRBD1 might be the D (6 bases). The CDR3 sequence is 14 residues long. V lost 3 bases, J lost 2 bases, and 11 bases lay in between. Germline V lookup: CDR1 GTSNPN, CDR2 SVGIG (reference sequence). CDR3 in amino acids: CAWSPGAGNQPQHF. The CDR3 coding sequence is TGTGCCTGGAGCCCGGGGGCTGGCAATCAGCCCCAGCATTTT.

Regarding this clone: Other nucleotide sequences from this sample produce the same CDR3. V and J are TRBV19 and TRBJ1-3; 7 nucleotides line up with TRBD1. This CDR3 comprises 14 residues. Germline V gives CDR1 LNHDA, CDR2 SQIVND (reference sequence). V lost 5 bases, J lost 2 bases, and 3 bases stayed unmatched. The CDR3 region is CASSAQGPGNTIYF. DNA for the CDR3: TGTGCCAGTAGTGCACAGGGGCCTGGAAACACCATATATTTT.

The gene calls are TRBV6-2 or TRBV6-3 and TRBJ2-3; a possible D gene is TRBD2 (6 bases). V dropped 5 bases and J dropped 4 bases, with 25 bases sitting between them. Germline CDR1 is MNHEY and CDR2 is SVGEGT. CDR3 length equals 18 residues. The CDR3 here is CASSDWDGAAGIPDTQYF. The CDR3 DNA sequence: TGTGCCAGCAGTGACTGGGACGGGGCTGCGGGGATCCCAGATACGCAGTATTTT.

This chain connects TRBV7-3 to TRBJ2-1; a weak D match, TRBD2 (6 bases). The CDR3 extends over 15 amino acids. Trimming left V 4 bases short and J 6 bases short, with 16 bases between. The germline gives CDR1 SGHTA, CDR2 FQGTGA. The CDR3 DNA follows: TGTGCCAGCAGCTCGGGACTTCCCTTTGGCAATGAGCAGTTCTTC. Its protein product is CASSSGLPFGNEQFF.

The chain joins TRBV5-5 to TRBJ1-2; possibly TRBD1 for D (5 bases). The CDR3 contains 15 residues. Germline assignment: CDR1 SGHKS and CDR2 YYEKEE (reference sequence). V was pared by 4 bases and J by 0 bases, with 13 bases between. The CDR3 is CASSRWGSTNYGYTF. The CDR3 DNA follows: TGTGCCAGCAGCCGTTGGGGCTCCACTAACTATGGCTACACCTTC.

The chain recombines TRBV10-3 with TRBJ2-5, with 7 positions matching TRBD2. The CDR3 consists of 15 residues. Germline V gives CDR1 ENHRY, CDR2 SYGVKD. V dropped 3 bases and J dropped 1; count of bases not matched to a gene: 5. The chain's CDR3 is CAISDSGGTQETQYF. The DNA of the CDR3 is TGTGCCATCAGTGACTCCGGGGGGACCCAAGAGACCCAGTACTTC.

The chain uses TRBV5-4 and TRBJ2-2; 13 positions agree with TRBD2. Per the germline V gene, CDR1 is SGHNT and CDR2 is YYREEE (reference sequence). This CDR3 contains 16 residues. J gave up 7 bases and V 0 bases, and 3 bases lay outside the gene matches. This CDR3 reads CASSLATSGRFGELFF. The CDR3, as DNA: TGTGCCAGCAGCTTGGCGACTAGCGGGAGGTTCGGGGAGCTGTTTTTT.

The V call is TRBV5-1, the J call TRBJ1-6, with D unclear. Per the germline V gene, CDR1 is SGHRS and CDR2 is YFSETQ. V lost 2 bases to trimming and J lost 9 bases, with 9 bases between them. The length of the CDR3 is 13 residues. CDR3 bases: TGCGCCAGCAGCTTCATACAGAGTTCACCCCTCCACTTT. Protein: CASSFIQSSPLHF.

The chain combines TRBV11-3 with TRBJ1-1; the D is unclear. V lost 4 bases and J lost 3, with 24 bases in between. The CDR3 consists of 18 residues. Germline V gene data show CDR1 as SGHNT and CDR2 as YENEEA. The CDR3 nucleotides are TGTGCCAGCAGCTACCGGGGTCCGACAAATTCGGCGCACACTGAAGCTTTCTTT. As protein: CASSYRGPTNSAHTEAFF. The full variable domain, rest sourced from reference TRBV11-3 and TRBJ1-1, is EAGVVQSPRYKIIEKKQPVAFWCNPISGHNTLYWYLQNLGQGPELLIRYENEEAVDDSQLPKDRFSAERLKGVDSTLKIQPAELGDSAVYLCASSYRGPTNSAHTEAFFGQGTRLTVV.

V and J are TRBV19 and TRBJ2-5; D may be TRBD2 (5 bases). There are 14 residues in the CDR3. V was cut by 5 bases and J by 1 base, with 11 bases left in between. Germline CDR1 reads LNHDA; CDR2 reads SQIVND (reference sequence). The CDR3 here is CASSSRRGQETQYF. The CDR3 DNA follows: TGTGCCAGTAGTTCCCGACGGGGCCAAGAGACCCAGTACTTC.

This chain connects TRBV4-3 to TRBJ1-5, with D unclear. Germline loops: CDR1 LGHNA, CDR2 YSLEER. This CDR3 is 15 amino acids long. Between the trimmed V and J ends, which lost 0 bases and 4 bases, there was a span of 10 bases. The DNA for the CDR3 is TGCGCCAGCAGCCAAGATGACGGTCCAAATCAGCCCCAGCATTTT. Its protein product is CASSQDDGPNQPQHF.

This rearrangement joins TRBV5-1 to TRBJ1-1; TRBD1 is a possible D gene (5 bases). CDR1 is SGHRS, CDR2 YFSETQ, per germline. V lost 4 bases, J lost 3 bases, and 13 bases lay in between. The CDR3 has 14 residues. CDR3 DNA sequence: TGCGCCAGCAGCCTCACCAGGGAGGACACTGAAGCTTTCTTT. This encodes CASSLTREDTEAFF. The full variable domain, its missing parts supplied by reference TRBV5-1 and TRBJ1-1, is KAGVTQTPRYLIKTRGQQVTLSCSPISGHRSVSWYQQTPGQGLQFLFEYFSETQRNKGNFPGRFSGRQFSNSRSEMNVSTLELGDSALYLCASSLTREDTEAFFGQGTRLTVV.

The genes are TRBV28 and TRBJ2-7; maybe TRBD2 (7 bases). This CDR3 has 16 amino acids. Per the germline V gene, CDR1 is MDHEN and CDR2 is SYDVKM. Trimming took off 3 bases at V and 4 bases at J, with 19 bases between the two ends. CDR3 in amino acids: CASSLAGAGGLYEQYF. In DNA, the CDR3 is TGTGCCAGCAGTTTGGCGGGGGCCGGGGGTCTGTACGAGCAGTACTTC.

This chain links TRBV27 with TRBJ1-1; 9 bases are a match to TRBD1. Trimming at V came to 5 bases and at J to 4 bases, leaving 8 bases not matched to a gene. The germline CDR1 and CDR2 sequences are MNHEY and SMNVEV (reference sequence). This CDR3 contains 15 residues. DNA of the CDR3: TGTGCCAGCAGTCCACAACAGGGGGCTAGCACTGAAGCTTTCTTT. Protein: CASSPQQGASTEAFF.

The chain is built from TRBV3-1 (or the pseudogene TRBV3-2) and TRBJ2-1; TRBD2 agrees at 11 bases. Trimming took 5 bases from V and 5 from J; bases not matched to a gene: 5. The germline CDR1 and CDR2 sequences are LGHDT and YNNKEL (reference sequence). The CDR3 is made up of 15 amino acids. CDR3 sequence (DNA): TGTGCCAGCAGCTCCCGACTAGCGGGAAACAATGAGCAGTTCTTC. Translation: CASSSRLAGNNEQFF.

This chain connects TRBV29-1 to TRBJ1-1; 8 bases are shared with TRBD1. The CDR3 is 15 amino acids. Germline assignment: CDR1 SQVTM and CDR2 ANQGSEA. J gave up 4 bases and V 1 base, and 8 bases lay outside the gene matches. CDR3: CSVEGGGQGPTEAFF. The CDR3 DNA is TGCAGCGTTGAAGGGGGCGGACAGGGCCCCACTGAAGCTTTCTTT.

As DNA, the CDR3 is TGTGCCAGCAGCGCTCACAACCGGGACAGGGGGCCTGATACGCAGTATTTT. This codes for CASSAHNRDRGPDTQYF. The chain joins TRBV9 to TRBJ2-3, with 12 bases identical to TRBD1. Germline V gene sequence: CDR1 SGDLS, CDR2 YYNGEE. The V segment lost 3 bases and the J segment 6 bases; nucleotides outside the gene matches: 11. CDR3 size: 17 residues.